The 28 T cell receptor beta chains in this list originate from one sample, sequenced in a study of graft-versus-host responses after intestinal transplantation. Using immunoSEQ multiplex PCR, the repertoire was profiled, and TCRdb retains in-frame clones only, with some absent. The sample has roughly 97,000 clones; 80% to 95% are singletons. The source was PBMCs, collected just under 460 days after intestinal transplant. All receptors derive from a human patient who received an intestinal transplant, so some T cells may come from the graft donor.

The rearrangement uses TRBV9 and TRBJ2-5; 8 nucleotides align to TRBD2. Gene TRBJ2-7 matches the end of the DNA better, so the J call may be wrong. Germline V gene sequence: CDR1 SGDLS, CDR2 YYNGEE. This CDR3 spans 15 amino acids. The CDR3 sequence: CASSVTSGPSYEQYF. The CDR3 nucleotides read TGTGCCAGCAGCGTTACTAGCGGTCCCTCCTACGAGCAGTACTTC.

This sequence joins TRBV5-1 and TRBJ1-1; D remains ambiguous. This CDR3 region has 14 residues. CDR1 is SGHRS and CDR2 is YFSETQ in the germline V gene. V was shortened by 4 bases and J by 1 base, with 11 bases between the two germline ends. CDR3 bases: TGCGCCAGCAGCCTAATCGACGGGAACACTGAAGCTTTCTTT. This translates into CASSLIDGNTEAFF.

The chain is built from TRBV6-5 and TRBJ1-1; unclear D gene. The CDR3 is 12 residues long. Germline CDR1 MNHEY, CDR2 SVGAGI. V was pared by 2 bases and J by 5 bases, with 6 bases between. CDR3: CASSYGLTEAFF. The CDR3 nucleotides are TGTGCCAGCAGTTACGGGTTAACTGAAGCTTTCTTT.

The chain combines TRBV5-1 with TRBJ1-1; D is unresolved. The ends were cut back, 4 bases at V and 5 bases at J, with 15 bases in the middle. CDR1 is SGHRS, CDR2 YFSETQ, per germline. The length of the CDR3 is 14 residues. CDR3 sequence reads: CASSEEWGGTEAFF. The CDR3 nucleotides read TGCGCCAGCAGCGAAGAGTGGGGTGGGACTGAAGCTTTCTTT.

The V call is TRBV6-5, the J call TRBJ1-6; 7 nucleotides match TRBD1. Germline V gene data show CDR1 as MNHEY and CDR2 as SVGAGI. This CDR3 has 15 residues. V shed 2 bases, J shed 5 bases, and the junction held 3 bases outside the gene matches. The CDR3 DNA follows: TGTGCCAGCAGTTACCGGGGACAGCATAATTCACCCCTCCACTTT. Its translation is CASSYRGQHNSPLHF.

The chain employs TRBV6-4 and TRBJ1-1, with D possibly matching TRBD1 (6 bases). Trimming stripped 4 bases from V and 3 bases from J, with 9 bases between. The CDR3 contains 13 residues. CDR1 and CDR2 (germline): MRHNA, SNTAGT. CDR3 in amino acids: CASSVEGDTEAFF. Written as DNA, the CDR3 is TGTGCCAGCAGTGTAGAGGGGGACACTGAAGCTTTCTTT.

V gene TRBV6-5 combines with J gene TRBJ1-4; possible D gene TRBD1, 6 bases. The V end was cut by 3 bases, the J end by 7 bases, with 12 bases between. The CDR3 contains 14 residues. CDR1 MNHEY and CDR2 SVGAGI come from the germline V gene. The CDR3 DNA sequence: TGTGCCAGCAGTTATGAAACCAGGGGTGAAAAACTGTTTTTT. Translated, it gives CASSYETRGEKLFF.

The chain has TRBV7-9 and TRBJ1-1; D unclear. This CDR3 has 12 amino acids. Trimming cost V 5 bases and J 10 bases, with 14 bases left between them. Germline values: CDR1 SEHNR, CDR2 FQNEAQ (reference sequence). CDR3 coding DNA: TGTGCCAGCAGCCCCAGGTCCCCGGGAGCTTTCTTT. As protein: CASSPRSPGAFF.

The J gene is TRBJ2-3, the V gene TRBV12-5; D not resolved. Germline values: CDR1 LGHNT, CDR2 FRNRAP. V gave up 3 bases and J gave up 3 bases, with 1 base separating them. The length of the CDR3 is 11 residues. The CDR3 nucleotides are TGTGCTAGTGGTTTTACAGATACGCAGTATTTT. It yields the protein CASGFTDTQYF.

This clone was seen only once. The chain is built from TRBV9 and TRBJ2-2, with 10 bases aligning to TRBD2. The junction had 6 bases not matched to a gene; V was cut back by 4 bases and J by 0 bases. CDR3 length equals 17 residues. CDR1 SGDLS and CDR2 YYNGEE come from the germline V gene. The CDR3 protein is CASSSPGLAPNTGELFF. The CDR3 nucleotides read TGTGCCAGCAGCTCTCCGGGACTAGCGCCGAACACCGGGGAGCTGTTTTTT.

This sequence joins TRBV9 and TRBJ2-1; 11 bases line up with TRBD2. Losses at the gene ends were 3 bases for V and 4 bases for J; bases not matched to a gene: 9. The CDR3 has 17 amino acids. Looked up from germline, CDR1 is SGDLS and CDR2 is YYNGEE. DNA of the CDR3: TGTGCCAGCAGCGGAAGCACTAGCGGGGGCCTGTACAATGAGCAGTTCTTC. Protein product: CASSGSTSGGLYNEQFF.

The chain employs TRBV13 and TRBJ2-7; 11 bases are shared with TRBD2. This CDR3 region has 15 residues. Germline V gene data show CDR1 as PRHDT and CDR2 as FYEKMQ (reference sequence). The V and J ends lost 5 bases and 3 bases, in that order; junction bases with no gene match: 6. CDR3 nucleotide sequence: TGTGCCAGCAGCCTAGCCGGGACTAGCGGCTACGAGCAGTACTTC. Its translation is CASSLAGTSGYEQYF.

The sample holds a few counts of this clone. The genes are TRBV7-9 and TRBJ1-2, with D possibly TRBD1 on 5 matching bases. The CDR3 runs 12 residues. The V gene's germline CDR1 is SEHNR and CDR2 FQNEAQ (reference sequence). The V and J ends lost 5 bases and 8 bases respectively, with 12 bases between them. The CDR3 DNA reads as TGTGCCAGCAGCGTAGAGCAGGGCGGCTACACCTTC. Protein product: CASSVEQGGYTF.

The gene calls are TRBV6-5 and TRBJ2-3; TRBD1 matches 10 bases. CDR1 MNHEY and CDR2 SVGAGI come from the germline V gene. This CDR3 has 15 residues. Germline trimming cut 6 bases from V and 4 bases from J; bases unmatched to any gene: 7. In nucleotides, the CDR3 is TGTGCCAGCAGCTCCCGGGACAGGGGTTCAGATACGCAGTATTTT. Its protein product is CASSSRDRGSDTQYF.

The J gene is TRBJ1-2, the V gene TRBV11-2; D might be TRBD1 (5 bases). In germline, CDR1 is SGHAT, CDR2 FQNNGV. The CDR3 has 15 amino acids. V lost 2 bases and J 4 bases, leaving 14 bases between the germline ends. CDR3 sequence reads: CASSLFRDPSYGYTF. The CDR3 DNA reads TGTGCCAGCAGCTTATTCAGGGATCCCTCCTATGGCTACACCTTC.

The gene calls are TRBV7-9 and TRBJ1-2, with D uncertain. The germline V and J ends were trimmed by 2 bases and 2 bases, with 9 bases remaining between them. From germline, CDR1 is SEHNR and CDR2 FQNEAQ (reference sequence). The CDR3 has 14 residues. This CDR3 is CASSLMDGNYGYTF. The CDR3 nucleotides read TGTGCCAGCAGCTTAATGGACGGGAACTATGGCTACACCTTC.

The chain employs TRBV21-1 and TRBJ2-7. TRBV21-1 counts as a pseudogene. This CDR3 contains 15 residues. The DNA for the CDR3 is TGTGCCAGCAGCAAGTTGGCCCAGCAGAACCACGAGCAGTACTTC. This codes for CASSKLAQQNHEQYF.

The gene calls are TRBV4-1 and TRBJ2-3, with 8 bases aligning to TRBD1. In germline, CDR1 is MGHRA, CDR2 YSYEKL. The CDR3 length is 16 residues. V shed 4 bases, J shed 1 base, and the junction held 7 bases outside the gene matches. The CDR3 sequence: CASSLTGVAGTDTQYF. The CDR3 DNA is TGCGCCAGCAGCCTGACAGGGGTGGCGGGCACAGATACGCAGTATTTT.

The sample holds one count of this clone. For the CDR3, the DNA is TGTGCCAGCAGTTACGAGGACAGATACGAGCAGTACTTC. It specifies CASSYEDRYEQYF. The J gene is TRBJ2-7, the V gene TRBV6-5, with D tentatively TRBD1 (6 bases). The CDR3 is made up of 13 amino acids. Per germline, CDR1 MNHEY and CDR2 SVGAGI. V was trimmed by 2 bases and J by 4 bases, leaving 9 bases between them.

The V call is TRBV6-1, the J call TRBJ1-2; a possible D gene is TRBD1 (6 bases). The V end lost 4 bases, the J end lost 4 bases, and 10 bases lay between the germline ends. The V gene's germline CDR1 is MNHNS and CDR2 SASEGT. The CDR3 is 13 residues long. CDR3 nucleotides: TGTGCCAGCAGTGGCCAGGACAGCTATGGCTACACCTTC. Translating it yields CASSGQDSYGYTF.

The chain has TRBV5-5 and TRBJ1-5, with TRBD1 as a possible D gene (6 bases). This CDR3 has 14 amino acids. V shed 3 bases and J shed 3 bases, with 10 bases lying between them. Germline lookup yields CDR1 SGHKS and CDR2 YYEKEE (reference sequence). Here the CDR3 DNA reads TGTGCCAGCAGCTCAGGGACACCCAATCAGCCCCAGCATTTT. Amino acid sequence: CASSSGTPNQPQHF.

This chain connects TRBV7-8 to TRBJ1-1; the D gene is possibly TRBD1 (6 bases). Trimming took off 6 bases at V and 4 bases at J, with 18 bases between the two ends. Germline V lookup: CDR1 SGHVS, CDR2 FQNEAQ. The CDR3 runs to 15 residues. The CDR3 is CASRSTSGGATEAFF. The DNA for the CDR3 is TGTGCCAGCAGATCGACCTCGGGGGGGGCCACTGAAGCTTTCTTT.

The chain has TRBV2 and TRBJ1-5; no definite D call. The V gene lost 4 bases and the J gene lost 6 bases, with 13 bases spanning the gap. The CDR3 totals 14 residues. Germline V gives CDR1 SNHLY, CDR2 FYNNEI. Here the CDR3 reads CASSVAPPGQPQHF. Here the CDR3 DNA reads TGTGCCAGCAGTGTGGCTCCCCCGGGTCAGCCCCAGCATTTT.

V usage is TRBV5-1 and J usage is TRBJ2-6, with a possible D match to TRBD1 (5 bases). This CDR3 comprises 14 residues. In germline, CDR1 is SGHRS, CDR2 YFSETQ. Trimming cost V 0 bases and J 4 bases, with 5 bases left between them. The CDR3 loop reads CASSLGGGANVLTF. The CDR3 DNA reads TGCGCCAGCAGCTTGGGGGGCGGGGCCAACGTCCTGACTTTC.

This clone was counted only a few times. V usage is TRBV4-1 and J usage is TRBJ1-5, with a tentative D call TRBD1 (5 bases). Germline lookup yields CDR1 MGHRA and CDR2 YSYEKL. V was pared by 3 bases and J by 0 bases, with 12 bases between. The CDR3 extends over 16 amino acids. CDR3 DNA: TGCGCCAGCAGCCAGGTTGGGGGAAATAGCAATCAGCCCCAGCATTTT. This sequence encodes CASSQVGGNSNQPQHF.

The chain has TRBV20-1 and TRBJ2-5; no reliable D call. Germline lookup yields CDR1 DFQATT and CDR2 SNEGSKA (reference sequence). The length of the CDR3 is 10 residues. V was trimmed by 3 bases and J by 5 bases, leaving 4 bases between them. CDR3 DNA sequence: TGCAGTGCTAGGAGCGAGACCCAGTACTTC. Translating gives CSARSETQYF.

DNA of the CDR3: TGTGCCAGCAGTGAAGCGTGGGCTCTCTATGGCTACACCTTC. Translation gives CASSEAWALYGYTF. The chain is built from TRBV6-1 and TRBJ1-2; D unresolved. Germline V CDR1 and CDR2: MNHNS, SASEGT. V lost 0 bases, J lost 4 bases, and 9 bases lay in between. CDR3 length equals 14 residues.

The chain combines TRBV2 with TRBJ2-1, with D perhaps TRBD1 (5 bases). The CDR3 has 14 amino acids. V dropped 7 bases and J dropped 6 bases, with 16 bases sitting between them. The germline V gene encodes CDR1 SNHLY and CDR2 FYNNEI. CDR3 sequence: CASKGKGPANEQFF. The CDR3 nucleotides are TGTGCCAGCAAAGGAAAGGGGCCAGCCAATGAGCAGTTCTTC.